Listed here are 4 T cell receptor beta chains from one sample, sequenced in a study of T cell repertoires in cytomegalovirus infection. TCRdb fed the reads into MiXCR, producing one record per CDR3 protein. The data contain about 920,000 distinct CDR3 sequences, roughly a third of them singletons. These receptors are not linked to any known antigen. Sequenced here: cultured CD8+ T cells from PBMCs, sampled from culture after CMV antigen stimulation. The receptors come from a human donor in good health (CMV status not recorded). Some clones in this sample may be carry-over from other donors' samples.

The chain is built from TRBV6-2 or TRBV6-3 and TRBJ1-1; possibly TRBD1 for D (5 bases). The germline V gene encodes CDR1 MNHEY and CDR2 SVGEGT. Trimming removed 6 bases from V and 4 bases from J, with 12 bases in between. The length of the CDR3 is 13 residues. CDR3 DNA sequence: TGTGCCAGCAGGGCGGGGGTTGCCACTGAAGCTTTCTTT. Translated: CASRAGVATEAFF.

This chain joins TRBV19 and TRBJ1-1; 10 bases are shared with TRBD1. The germline gives CDR1 LNHDA, CDR2 SQIVND (reference sequence). Trimming at V came to 5 bases and at J to 2 bases, leaving 11 bases not matched to a gene. The CDR3 totals 17 residues. Here the CDR3 reads CASSVLWTGGSNTEAFF. The CDR3 nucleotides are TGTGCCAGTAGTGTCCTGTGGACAGGGGGATCTAACACTGAAGCTTTCTTT.

This clonotype showed up just a few times. The chain carries TRBV19 and TRBJ2-1; TRBD1 might be the D (6 bases). V gave up 3 bases and J gave up 2 bases, with 29 bases separating them. This CDR3 is 21 amino acids long. Germline V CDR1 and CDR2: LNHDA, SQIVND (reference sequence). The CDR3: CASSIFAHTLGARSTYNEQFF. Written as DNA, the CDR3 is TGTGCCAGTAGTATTTTTGCCCACACCCTGGGGGCTAGAAGTACCTACAATGAGCAGTTCTTC.

The V and J genes are TRBV5-1 and TRBJ2-6; perhaps TRBD1 as D (6 bases). V was trimmed by 5 bases and J by 2 bases, leaving 11 bases between them. The CDR3 is 15 amino acids. Germline CDR1 and CDR2: SGHRS and YFSETQ. CDR3 residues: CASRDYRAGANVLTF. The DNA of the CDR3 is TGCGCCAGCAGAGACTACAGGGCTGGGGCCAACGTCCTGACTTTC. The entire variable domain, with the rest obtained from reference TRBV5-1 and TRBJ2-6, is as follows: KAGVTQTPRYLIKTRGQQVTLSCSPISGHRSVSWYQQTPGQGLQFLFEYFSETQRNKGNFPGRFSGRQFSNSRSEMNVSTLELGDSALYLCASRDYRAGANVLTFGAGSRLTVL.